This T cell receptor beta chain originates from a study of beta chain features in type 1 diabetes. Study observations and caveats: Researchers report that Type 1 diabetes patients had moderately but significantly shorter TCRB CDR3s across all four CD4+ subsets.

This CDR3 spans 17 amino acids. The germline CDR1 and CDR2 sequences are GTSNPN and SVGIG (reference sequence). V was pared by 3 bases and J by 0 bases, with 15 bases between. The authors reverse transcribed all of the isolated RNA, so sequencing captured expressed TCRB transcripts. Clones were sequenced by immunoSEQ multiplex PCR, and TCRdb holds only the in-frame ones, with some missing. The data contain a few hundred thousand clones, roughly 17% of them singletons. About this clone: The antigen is undetermined.

The TCR sequence derives from a young man with type 1 diabetes. The chain combines TRBV30 with TRBJ2-6, with a tentative D call TRBD1 (6 bases). Sequencing used naive CD4+ T cells from blood. CDR3 amino acids: CAWSAARTDSGANVLTF. The CDR3 coding sequence is TGTGCCTGGAGCGCTGCCAGGACAGACTCTGGGGCCAACGTCCTGACTTTC. The full variable domain, its missing parts supplied by reference TRBV30 and TRBJ2-6, is SQTIHQWPATLVQPVGSPLSLECTVEGTSNPNLYWYRQAAGRGLQLLFYSVGIGQISSEVPQNLSASRPQDRQFILSSKKLLLSDSGFYLCAWSAARTDSGANVLTFGAGSRLTVL.